Below, 19 T cell receptor beta chains from the same sample are listed, as sequenced in a study of T cell responses to AZD1222 COVID-19 vaccine. The repertoire was sequenced with immunoSEQ multiplex PCR; TCRdb's copy has only in-frame clones and lacks some. Of some 150,000 clones in the sample, about 90% were seen once. The sample in question was peripheral blood, obtained on day 0 of AZD1222 vaccination. Source of these receptors: an adult in good health.

The rearrangement uses TRBV19 and TRBJ2-1; 8 bases align to TRBD2. Germline trimming cut 10 bases from V and 2 bases from J; bases unmatched to any gene: 4. The CDR3 consists of 13 residues. Germline CDR1 is LNHDA and CDR2 is SQIVND (reference sequence). The CDR3 is CATGRGAYNEQFF. Here the CDR3 DNA reads TGTGCCACCGGGCGGGGGGCCTACAATGAGCAGTTCTTC.

V and J are TRBV27 and TRBJ1-2; TRBD1 might be the D (5 bases). Looked up from germline, CDR1 is MNHEY and CDR2 is SMNVEV (reference sequence). The ends were cut back, 11 bases at V and 3 bases at J, with 10 bases in the middle. There are 11 residues in the CDR3. CDR3 nucleotide sequence: TGTGCCCCACGGGACCACTATGGCTACACCTTC. Translated: CAPRDHYGYTF.

This chain links TRBV7-9 with TRBJ2-7; tentative D call: TRBD1 (5 bases). The CDR3 runs 14 residues. Looked up from germline, CDR1 is SEHNR and CDR2 is FQNEAQ (reference sequence). Deletions cut 4 bases from V and 0 bases from J, with 10 bases between. CDR3 sequence: CASSSLGDSYEQYF. The CDR3, as DNA: TGTGCCAGCAGCTCCCTAGGGGACTCCTACGAGCAGTACTTC.

The chain combines TRBV3-1 (or the pseudogene TRBV3-2) with TRBJ1-2; D unclear. V was clipped by 1 base and J by 2 bases, with 11 bases between them. Germline lookup yields CDR1 LGHDT and CDR2 YNNKEL (reference sequence). This CDR3 contains 15 residues. The CDR3: CASSQGWQANYGYTF. The CDR3 DNA sequence: TGTGCCAGCAGCCAAGGGTGGCAGGCCAACTATGGCTACACCTTC.

The chain has TRBV19 and TRBJ1-1; 9 positions agree with TRBD1. Germline V CDR1 and CDR2: LNHDA, SQIVND (reference sequence). The CDR3 sequence is 15 residues long. J was trimmed by 1 base and V by 5 bases; bases with no gene match: 5. CDR3 sequence: CASSPQTGGNTEAFF. CDR3 nucleotides: TGTGCCAGTAGTCCGCAGACAGGGGGGAACACTGAAGCTTTCTTT.

The chain is built from TRBV7-2 and TRBJ2-7; D is perhaps TRBD2 (6 bases). The CDR3 runs 13 residues. Trimming left V 5 bases short and J 5 bases short, with 13 bases between. Germline V gives CDR1 SGHTA, CDR2 FQGNSA. The CDR3 is CASSPTRSHEQYF. CDR3 sequence (DNA): TGTGCCAGCAGCCCGACTAGGTCGCACGAGCAGTACTTC.

The chain employs TRBV11-3 and TRBJ2-5; maybe TRBD1 (6 bases). This CDR3 comprises 15 residues. V was pared by 5 bases and J by 4 bases, with 17 bases between. Germline CDR1 reads SGHNT; CDR2 reads YENEEA. The CDR3 sequence is CASSQGSRGTETQYF. The CDR3 DNA reads as TGTGCCAGCAGCCAGGGGTCAAGGGGCACAGAGACCCAGTACTTC.

The chain employs TRBV18 and TRBJ1-3; D not resolved. The CDR3 has 14 amino acids. Germline loops: CDR1 KGHSH, CDR2 LQKENI. The ends were cut back, 3 bases at V and 3 bases at J, with 9 bases in the middle. CDR3 sequence: CASSPPGVGNTIYF. In DNA, the CDR3 is TGTGCCAGCTCACCCCCCGGCGTTGGAAACACCATATATTTT.

The chain uses TRBV11-3 and TRBJ2-2; D perhaps matches TRBD1 (6 bases). The CDR3 has 14 amino acids. The germline V and J ends were trimmed by 5 bases and 1 base, with 8 bases remaining between them. The germline CDR1 and CDR2 sequences are SGHNT and YENEEA. CDR3: CASSPDRNTGELFF. CDR3 sequence (DNA): TGTGCCAGCAGCCCGGACAGGAACACCGGGGAGCTGTTTTTT.

The chain joins TRBV7-6 to TRBJ1-1; tentatively, D is TRBD1 (5 bases). This CDR3 has 15 residues. V shed 0 bases and J shed 0 bases, with 8 bases lying between them. CDR1 and CDR2 from the germline V gene are SGHVS and FNYEAQ. The CDR3 sequence is CASSLAGAVNTEAFF. As DNA, the CDR3 is TGTGCCAGCAGCTTAGCCGGGGCGGTGAACACTGAAGCTTTCTTT.

This clone was counted a single time. The rearrangement links TRBV5-1 to TRBJ2-3; the D gene could be TRBD1 or TRBD2 (5 bases each). Trimming removed 6 bases from V and 3 bases from J, with 11 bases in between. This CDR3 spans 13 amino acids. Germline lookup yields CDR1 SGHRS and CDR2 YFSETQ. In DNA, the CDR3 is TGCGCCAGCACCTCCGAGGGGACAGATACGCAGTATTTT. Amino acid sequence: CASTSEGTDTQYF.

The chain links TRBV7-2 to TRBJ1-2; no definite D call. The CDR3 loop spans 12 amino acids. CDR1 and CDR2 from the germline V gene are SGHTA and FQGNSA. V gave up 3 bases and J gave up 5 bases, with 7 bases separating them. The CDR3 here is CASSFVKYGYTF. Written as DNA, the CDR3 is TGTGCCAGCAGCTTCGTTAAGTATGGCTACACCTTC.

The chain employs TRBV19 and TRBJ2-3; 9 bases match TRBD1. J lost 3 bases, V lost 6 bases, and 4 bases had no gene match. The CDR3 covers 14 residues. Germline assignment: CDR1 LNHDA and CDR2 SQIVND (reference sequence). This CDR3 is CASSPGQGTDTQYF. The CDR3, as DNA: TGTGCCAGTAGCCCCGGACAGGGGACAGATACGCAGTATTTT.

The genes are TRBV5-4 and TRBJ2-4; D not resolved. The V end lost 0 bases, the J end lost 5 bases, and 9 bases lay between the germline ends. The germline V gene has CDR1 SGHNT and CDR2 YYREEE (reference sequence). This CDR3 comprises 14 residues. This CDR3 reads CASSLEGRENIQYF. The CDR3 DNA reads as TGTGCCAGCAGCTTGGAAGGCAGAGAAAACATTCAGTACTTC.

In its sample, this clone was seen once. The chain couples TRBV28 to TRBJ2-3, with D hard to call. V was pared by 2 bases and J by 0 bases, with 6 bases between. The CDR3 is 14 amino acids. Looked up from germline, CDR1 is MDHEN and CDR2 is SYDVKM. The DNA for the CDR3 is TGTGCCAGCAGTTTACCTGGGAGCACAGATACGCAGTATTTT. It codes for CASSLPGSTDTQYF.

CDR3 DNA: TGTGCCAGCAGTTACCTTACATCGACAGGGAGGTACGAGCAGTACTTC. It specifies CASSYLTSTGRYEQYF. This chain joins TRBV6-2 or TRBV6-3 and TRBJ2-7; perhaps TRBD1 as D (7 bases). With 2 bases removed from V and 4 bases from J, the gap between germline ends came to 18 bases. The germline gives CDR1 MNHEY, CDR2 SVGEGT. This CDR3 region has 16 residues.

The chain links TRBV3-1 (or the pseudogene TRBV3-2) to TRBJ1-1; a possible D gene is TRBD1 (6 bases). CDR1 is LGHDT and CDR2 is YNNKEL in the germline V gene (reference sequence). This CDR3 spans 16 amino acids. Trimming shortened V by 5 bases and J by 1 base, and 17 bases separated the two germline ends. The CDR3 region is CASSSPRDTWNTEAFF. The CDR3, as DNA: TGTGCCAGCAGCTCACCCCGGGACACCTGGAACACTGAAGCTTTCTTT.

The J gene is TRBJ1-1, the V gene TRBV6-1, with TRBD1 as a possible D gene (5 bases). V was shortened by 2 bases and J by 9 bases, with 13 bases between the two germline ends. This CDR3 comprises 13 residues. From germline, CDR1 is MNHNS and CDR2 SASEGT. DNA for the CDR3: TGTGCCAGCAGTGAACGTGGCACAGGCCAAGCTTTCTTT. Translation: CASSERGTGQAFF.

This clone was observed a single time. This chain connects TRBV5-1 to TRBJ2-3; TRBD1 might be the D (5 bases). CDR3 size: 14 residues. Germline V gene data show CDR1 as SGHRS and CDR2 as YFSETQ. V shed 0 bases and J shed 7 bases, with 12 bases lying between them. The CDR3 nucleotides are TGCGCCAGCAGCTTGGGCCAGGGTCAGAATACGCAGTATTTT. This translates into CASSLGQGQNTQYF.